This T cell receptor beta chain stems from a study of T cells of healthy individuals. Per germline, CDR1 SGHTA and CDR2 FQGNSA. This CDR3 region has 13 residues. V lost 0 bases and J 8 bases, leaving 7 bases between the germline ends. TCRdb used MiXCR to reprocess the 5' RACE reads, holding one entry per CDR3 protein. The sample lists 90,000 to 100,000 distinct CDR3 sequences; 17% were seen once. The source of this sequence is a human donor in good health. The V gene is TRBV7-2, the J gene TRBJ1-4; possibly TRBD1 for D (5 bases). Here the CDR3 DNA reads TGTGCCAGCAGCTTAGCGTGGGGCGAAAAACTGTTTTTT. It is translated as CASSLAWGEKLFF.